The entry below describes one T cell receptor beta chain. Trimming cost V 4 bases and J 8 bases, with 17 bases left between them. The CDR3 runs to 14 residues. Germline CDR1 reads LNHDA; CDR2 reads SQIVND (reference sequence). As to time point: week 3, after first cycle of checkpoint inhibitor. Apart from a couple of fast progressors, RECIST 1.1 response was judged 12 weeks post-infusion. Prior systemic cancer therapy, immunosuppressant use and other active malignancies excluded patients. This sample was included in a study of blood T cell dynamics during melanoma immunotherapy. Every bulk PBMC sample received the same 350 ng of DNA. Sequencing used immunoSEQ multiplex PCR; TCRdb keeps in-frame clones, though not all of them. The table includes 9,500 to 15,000 clones, roughly 90% detected once.

This chain connects TRBV19 to TRBJ1-1, with a tentative D call TRBD1 (6 bases). Sequencing used blood, obtained from a patient treated with checkpoint blockade. The TCR sequence derives from a human donor with melanoma. CDR3 in DNA: TGTGCCAGTAGTACCGGACAGAGAGTAGGAGAAGCTTTCTTT. It encodes CASSTGQRVGEAFF.